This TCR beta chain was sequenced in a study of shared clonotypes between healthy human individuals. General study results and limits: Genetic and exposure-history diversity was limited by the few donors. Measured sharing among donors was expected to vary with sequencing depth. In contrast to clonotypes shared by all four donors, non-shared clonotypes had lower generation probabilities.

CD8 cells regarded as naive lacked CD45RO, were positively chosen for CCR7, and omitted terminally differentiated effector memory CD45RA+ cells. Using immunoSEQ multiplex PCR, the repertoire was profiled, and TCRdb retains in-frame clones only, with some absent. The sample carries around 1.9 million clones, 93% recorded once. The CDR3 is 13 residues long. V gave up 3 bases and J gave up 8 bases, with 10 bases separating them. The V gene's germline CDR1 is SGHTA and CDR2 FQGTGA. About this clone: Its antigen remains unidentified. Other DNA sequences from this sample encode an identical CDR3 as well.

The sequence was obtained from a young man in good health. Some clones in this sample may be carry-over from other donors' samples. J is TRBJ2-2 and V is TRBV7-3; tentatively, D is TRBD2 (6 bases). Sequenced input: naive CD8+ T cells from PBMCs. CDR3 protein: CASSLGGIGELFF. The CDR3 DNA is TGTGCCAGCAGCTTGGGCGGGATTGGGGAGCTGTTTTTT.